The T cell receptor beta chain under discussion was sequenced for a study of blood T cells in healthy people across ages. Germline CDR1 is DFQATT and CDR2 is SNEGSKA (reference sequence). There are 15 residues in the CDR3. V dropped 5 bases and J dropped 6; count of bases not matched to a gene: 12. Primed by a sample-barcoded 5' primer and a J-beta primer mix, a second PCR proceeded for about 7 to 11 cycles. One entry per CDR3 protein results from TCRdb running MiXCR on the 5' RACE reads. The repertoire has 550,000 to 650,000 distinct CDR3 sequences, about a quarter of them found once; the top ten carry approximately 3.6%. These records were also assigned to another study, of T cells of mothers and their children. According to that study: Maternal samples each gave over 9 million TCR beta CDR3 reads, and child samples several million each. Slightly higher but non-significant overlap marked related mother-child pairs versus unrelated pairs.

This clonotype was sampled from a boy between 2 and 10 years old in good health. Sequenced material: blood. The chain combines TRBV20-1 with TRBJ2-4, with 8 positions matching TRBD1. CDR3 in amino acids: CSACDLTGEGNIQYF. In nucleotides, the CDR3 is TGCAGTGCTTGCGACCTGACAGGGGAAGGAAACATTCAGTACTTC.